The 21 T cell receptor beta chains listed next were all sequenced from one sample in a study of cytomegalovirus exposure and HLA in healthy donors. The PCR was carried out with 60 Vbeta primers and 13 Jbeta primers. Clones were read by immunoSEQ multiplex PCR, and TCRdb kept only the in-frame ones, dropping some. Recorded for this sample: 200,000 to 250,000 clones. The sample was PBMCs. Source of these receptors: a girl aged 2 to 10 in good health and CMV-seropositive.

This sequence joins TRBV6-1 and TRBJ1-4; D is possibly TRBD1 (6 bases). Deletions cut 3 bases from V and 8 bases from J, with 7 bases between. The CDR3 loop spans 12 amino acids. Germline V gene sequence: CDR1 MNHNS, CDR2 SASEGT. As DNA, the CDR3 is TGTGCCAGCAGTGAGGGGACAGAAAAACTGTTTTTT. It encodes CASSEGTEKLFF.

Here the CDR3 DNA reads TGTGCCAGCACGGGACAGGGGTCGGAGCTGTTTTTT. It yields the protein CASTGQGSELFF. This chain links TRBV6-1 with TRBJ2-2, with TRBD1 identical over 10 bases. Germline V gene data show CDR1 as MNHNS and CDR2 as SASEGT. The CDR3 spans 12 residues. The junction had 3 bases not matched to a gene; V was cut back by 7 bases and J by 10 bases.

This sequence joins TRBV28 and TRBJ2-1, with D unresolved. CDR3 length: 14 amino acids. From germline, CDR1 is MDHEN and CDR2 SYDVKM. The germline V and J ends were trimmed by 5 bases and 7 bases, with 15 bases remaining between them. DNA of the CDR3: TGTGCCAGCAGTAACCAATTGGTCGGGAATGAGCAGTTCTTC. This translates into CASSNQLVGNEQFF.

This chain connects TRBV28 to TRBJ1-5; D is uncertain. Germline loops: CDR1 MDHEN, CDR2 SYDVKM. This CDR3 has 12 amino acids. The V gene lost 2 bases and the J gene lost 6 bases, with 5 bases spanning the gap. CDR3 protein: CASSLISQPQHF. The CDR3 DNA follows: TGTGCCAGCAGTTTAATTAGTCAGCCCCAGCATTTT.

The rearrangement joins TRBV7-8 to TRBJ1-1; a possible D gene is TRBD1 (5 bases). Trimming shortened V by 4 bases and J by 0 bases, and 6 bases separated the two germline ends. The CDR3 has 13 residues. Germline loops: CDR1 SGHVS, CDR2 FQNEAQ. The CDR3 region is CASSSGLNTEAFF. CDR3 sequence (DNA): TGTGCCAGCAGCTCAGGGTTGAACACTGAAGCTTTCTTT.

This rearrangement joins TRBV12-5 to TRBJ2-2, with 7 positions matching TRBD2. J was trimmed by 5 bases and V by 5 bases; bases with no gene match: 2. In germline, CDR1 is LGHNT, CDR2 FRNRAP. The CDR3 covers 13 residues. CDR3: CASGGDYTGELFF. CDR3 nucleotides: TGTGCTAGTGGTGGGGACTATACCGGGGAGCTGTTTTTT.

This chain joins TRBV28 and TRBJ1-2; TRBD1 might be the D (5 bases). CDR3 length: 13 amino acids. V was clipped by 1 base and J by 3 bases, with 6 bases between them. Germline-derived CDR1 and CDR2 are MDHEN and SYDVKM. DNA for the CDR3: TGTGCCAGCAGTTTATTGACAGACTATGGCTACACCTTC. Encoded protein: CASSLLTDYGYTF.

The chain recombines TRBV11-2 with TRBJ1-1, with D maybe TRBD1 (5 bases). The V end lost 4 bases, the J end lost 8 bases, and 11 bases lay between the germline ends. Germline lookup yields CDR1 SGHAT and CDR2 FQNNGV. The length of the CDR3 is 12 residues. CDR3 in DNA: TGTGCCAGCAGCTATAGAGCAGGGGAAGCTTTCTTT. Protein sequence: CASSYRAGEAFF.

The gene calls are TRBV10-3 and TRBJ1-2; D gene ambiguous. The CDR3 contains 15 residues. CDR1 is ENHRY, CDR2 SYGVKD, per germline. The V gene lost 4 bases and the J gene lost 1 base, with 13 bases spanning the gap. The CDR3 bases are TGTGCCATCAGTGGAGGCGGCTTGGATAACTATGGCTACACCTTC. Its translation is CAISGGGLDNYGYTF.

The V call is TRBV5-1, the J call TRBJ2-1, with 12 positions matching TRBD2. V lost 0 bases to trimming and J lost 7 bases; unmatched junction nucleotides: 5. Germline V gene data show CDR1 as SGHRS and CDR2 as YFSETQ. The CDR3 sequence is 16 residues long. The chain's CDR3 is CASSLGLAGAHNEQFF. In DNA, the CDR3 is TGCGCCAGCAGCTTGGGACTAGCGGGAGCCCATAATGAGCAGTTCTTC.

V usage is TRBV7-9 and J usage is TRBJ2-5, with D possibly matching TRBD2 (5 bases). Trimming cost V 6 bases and J 4 bases, with 15 bases left between them. CDR1 and CDR2 (germline): SEHNR, FQNEAQ (reference sequence). CDR3 length: 14 residues. CDR3 nucleotides: TGTGCCAGCAGTCCAATAGCAGGAGGAGAGACCCAGTACTTC. This gives the protein CASSPIAGGETQYF.

The chain recombines TRBV9 with TRBJ2-5; tentative D call: TRBD1 (5 bases). Germline V lookup: CDR1 SGDLS, CDR2 YYNGEE. The CDR3 has 14 residues. V lost 0 bases and J lost 5, with 11 bases in between. The CDR3 DNA is TGTGCCAGCAGCGTAGGGCAGGGTAGGGAGACCCAGTACTTC. Residues: CASSVGQGRETQYF.

The chain recombines TRBV5-1 with TRBJ2-5; D gene uncertain. This CDR3 contains 14 residues. Trimming shortened V by 1 base and J by 2 bases, and 9 bases separated the two germline ends. Germline V gene lookup returns CDR1 SGHRS and CDR2 YFSETQ. The CDR3 DNA reads TGCGCCAGCAGCTTGACGGTCGTACAAGAGACCCAGTACTTC. Protein product: CASSLTVVQETQYF.

The chain recombines TRBV28 with TRBJ1-4; D not resolved. CDR3 length: 13 residues. V gave up 8 bases and J gave up 8 bases, with 15 bases separating them. Germline assignment: CDR1 MDHEN and CDR2 SYDVKM. The CDR3 region is CASSWGAEEKLFF. The CDR3 nucleotides are TGTGCCAGCTCTTGGGGAGCGGAGGAAAAACTGTTTTTT.

The chain links TRBV7-6 to TRBJ2-1; 9 bases map to TRBD2. J gave up 6 bases and V 5 bases, and 11 bases lay outside the gene matches. Germline values: CDR1 SGHVS, CDR2 FNYEAQ. This CDR3 has 16 residues. CDR3 nucleotides: TGTGCCAGCAGCCCGCGGGGGGGGCAGTCAAGCAATGAGCAGTTCTTC. Its protein is CASSPRGGQSSNEQFF.

The rearrangement links TRBV6-6 to TRBJ1-4; 10 nucleotides align to TRBD1. Looked up from germline, CDR1 is MNHNY and CDR2 is SVGAGI (reference sequence). V trimming: 6 bases; J trimming: 7 bases; junction bases outside the gene matches: 8. The CDR3 totals 15 residues. CDR3 residues: CASRPSRDRGEKLFF. CDR3 in DNA: TGTGCCAGCAGACCTTCTCGGGACAGGGGTGAAAAACTGTTTTTT.

The chain employs TRBV5-1 and TRBJ1-5; 7 positions agree with TRBD1. The CDR3 is made up of 15 amino acids. Looked up from germline, CDR1 is SGHRS and CDR2 is YFSETQ. Trimming cost V 0 bases and J 4 bases; bases outside gene matches: 4. CDR3 DNA: TGCGCCAGCAGCTTGGAGGGGACAGAGAATCAGCCCCAGCATTTT. Amino acid sequence: CASSLEGTENQPQHF.

This chain uses TRBV12-2 with TRBJ2-5; TRBD1, as called in the table, went unchecked against the DNA. TRBV12-2 is shown as a pseudogene. The CDR3 loop spans 16 amino acids. CDR3 nucleotides: TGTGCAAGTCGCTTAGTGAGAGACAGGGTGGGAGAGACCCAGTACTTC. Amino acid sequence: CASRLVRDRVGETQYF.

The CDR3 coding sequence is TGTGCCAGCAGCCAAGGACAGGTCCGCTCTGGAAACACCATATATTTT. This translates into CASSQGQVRSGNTIYF. J is TRBJ1-3 and V is TRBV11-2, with TRBD1 identical over 7 bases. CDR1 is SGHAT, CDR2 FQNNGV, per germline. V gave up 5 bases and J gave up 0 bases; unmatched junction bases: 7. This CDR3 is built from 16 residues.

This chain uses TRBV5-1 with TRBJ2-3; D uncertain. V was pared by 2 bases and J by 4 bases, with 11 bases between. The CDR3 contains 14 residues. Germline CDR1 is SGHRS and CDR2 is YFSETQ. The CDR3: CASSFDSRADTQYF. CDR3 in DNA: TGCGCCAGCAGCTTCGATTCACGGGCAGATACGCAGTATTTT.

CDR3 sequence: CASRSTGRQAFF. The CDR3 DNA sequence: TGTGCCAGCAGGTCGACAGGGAGGCAAGCTTTCTTT. The chain is built from TRBV28 and TRBJ1-1; 7 bases align to TRBD1. The CDR3 contains 12 residues. The V and J ends lost 6 bases and 9 bases, in that order; junction bases with no gene match: 7. Germline loops: CDR1 MDHEN, CDR2 SYDVKM. Full variable domain (missing parts from reference TRBV28 and TRBJ1-1): DVKVTQSSRYLVKRTGEKVFLECVQDMDHENMFWYRQDPGLGLRLIYFSYDVKMKEKGDIPEGYSVSREKKERFSLILESASTNQTSMYLCASRSTGRQAFFGQGTRLTVV.